The next 31 T cell receptor beta chains were all read from a single sample in a study of blood T cell repertoires in COVID-19. The method was immunoSEQ multiplex PCR; TCRdb's version includes in-frame clones alone and lacks a portion of them. The sample yields approximately 190,000 clones, about 80% seen once. The sequenced sample consisted of peripheral blood. Every receptor here comes from a man between 60 and 75 years old with acute or convalescent COVID-19.

The chain couples TRBV7-2 to TRBJ1-2, with D maybe TRBD1 (5 bases). The V gene's germline CDR1 is SGHTA and CDR2 FQGNSA. V was pared by 3 bases and J by 5 bases, with 10 bases between. This CDR3 is built from 13 residues. For the CDR3, the DNA is TGTGCCAGCAGCTTCGGGGGAGGGTATGGCTACACCTTC. This gives the protein CASSFGGGYGYTF.

V usage is TRBV6-5 and J usage is TRBJ1-1, with a possible D match to TRBD1 (5 bases). CDR3 length: 13 residues. Trimming stripped 6 bases from V and 5 bases from J, with 13 bases between. Looked up from germline, CDR1 is MNHEY and CDR2 is SVGAGI. CDR3 DNA: TGTGCCAGCAGCCGCATGGGGGGGACTGAAGCTTTCTTT. Protein: CASSRMGGTEAFF.

The gene calls are TRBV7-9 and TRBJ1-1, with TRBD1 matching over 9 bases. The CDR3 is 15 amino acids. In germline, CDR1 is SEHNR, CDR2 FQNEAQ (reference sequence). V shed 1 base and J 1 base; nucleotides not matched to a gene: 1. DNA for the CDR3: TGTGCCAGCAGCTTAGAACAGGGGGCGAACACTGAAGCTTTCTTT. Translated, it gives CASSLEQGANTEAFF.

The genes are TRBV7-3 and TRBJ2-3, with D possibly being TRBD2 (5 bases). Germline V gene lookup returns CDR1 SGHTA and CDR2 FQGTGA. Trimming removed 2 bases from V and 6 bases from J, with 9 bases in between. The CDR3 has 13 residues. CDR3 coding DNA: TGTGCCAGCAGCTTAGTGGAGGTGGATACGCAGTATTTT. It yields the protein CASSLVEVDTQYF.

The genes are TRBV6-1 and TRBJ1-5, with a possible D match to TRBD1 (5 bases). Trimming took 2 bases from V and 1 from J, leaving 9 bases between them. This CDR3 spans 15 amino acids. Germline loops: CDR1 MNHNS, CDR2 SASEGT. CDR3 sequence reads: CASSELPGSNQPQHF. CDR3 nucleotide sequence: TGTGCCAGCAGTGAACTTCCAGGGAGCAATCAGCCCCAGCATTTT.

This clone was observed once. The rearrangement links TRBV6-2 or TRBV6-3 to TRBJ2-3; 8 nucleotides line up with TRBD2. From germline, CDR1 is MNHEY and CDR2 SVGEGT. CDR3 length: 15 residues. Trimming at V came to 2 bases and at J to 3 bases, leaving 4 bases not matched to a gene. The CDR3 coding sequence is TGTGCCAGCAGTTACGGAGCGGGGGAAACAGATACGCAGTATTTT. This codes for CASSYGAGETDTQYF.

The chain is built from TRBV9 and TRBJ1-1; TRBD1 matches 8 bases. J lost 5 bases, V lost 4 bases, and 10 bases had no gene match. The CDR3 is 15 residues long. Germline V gives CDR1 SGDLS, CDR2 YYNGEE. The CDR3 region has the DNA TGTGCCAGCAGCCCTTTCCAGGACAGGGTTACTGAAGCTTTCTTT. Translating gives CASSPFQDRVTEAFF.

The genes are TRBV12-5 and TRBJ2-1; 8 nucleotides match TRBD2. Germline CDR1 is LGHNT and CDR2 is FRNRAP. The J segment lost 2 bases and the V segment lost 2 bases, leaving 11 bases of the junction unmatched. The CDR3 length is 18 residues. The CDR3: CASGLLPDGRATYNEQFF. CDR3 nucleotide sequence: TGTGCTAGTGGTTTGCTCCCTGACGGGAGGGCCACCTACAATGAGCAGTTCTTC.

The V gene is TRBV6-1, the J gene TRBJ1-3; 11 bases map to TRBD1. Unmatched junction bases numbered 9, after V lost 0 bases and J lost 2 bases. CDR3 length: 19 residues. Per the germline V gene, CDR1 is MNHNS and CDR2 is SASEGT. The CDR3 spells CASSEAVIWTGGPGNTIYF. In DNA form, the CDR3 reads TGTGCCAGCAGTGAAGCGGTGATATGGACAGGGGGCCCTGGAAACACCATATATTTT.

This clone was picked up a small number of times. The chain recombines TRBV4-1 with TRBJ2-7; 9 bases are shared with TRBD2. J gave up 5 bases and V 2 bases, and 1 base lay outside the gene matches. Germline CDR1 is MGHRA and CDR2 is YSYEKL. The length of the CDR3 is 13 residues. In DNA form, the CDR3 reads TGCGCCAGCAGCCAACGACTAGCGGACGAGCAGTACTTC. Translation gives CASSQRLADEQYF.

This clone has just a few counts. The J gene is TRBJ2-1, the V gene TRBV9, with D tentatively TRBD2 (7 bases). CDR1 and CDR2 from the germline V gene are SGDLS and YYNGEE. The CDR3 contains 15 residues. Trimming pared 0 bases from V and 8 bases from J, leaving 15 bases between. For the CDR3, the DNA is TGTGCCAGCAGCGTAGCTGGGGGGGCCGGGGATGAGCAGTTCTTC. It encodes CASSVAGGAGDEQFF.

The gene calls are TRBV11-2 and TRBJ2-1; 7 positions agree with TRBD1. The length of the CDR3 is 12 residues. Trimming removed 1 base from V and 11 bases from J; junction bases left unmatched: 2. The germline CDR1 and CDR2 sequences are SGHAT and FQNNGV. The DNA of the CDR3 is TGTGCCAGCAGCTTAGCGGGACAGCAGCAGTTCTTC. It translates to CASSLAGQQQFF.

The count of this clone is one. The chain employs TRBV6-5 and TRBJ1-5, with D possibly matching TRBD1 (6 bases). The CDR3 has 12 amino acids. Trimming stripped 7 bases from V and 4 bases from J, with 8 bases between. Germline-derived CDR1 and CDR2 are MNHEY and SVGAGI. As DNA, the CDR3 is TGTGCCAGCAACACAGGGAATCAGCCCCAGCATTTT. This gives the protein CASNTGNQPQHF.

This clone occurred once. J is TRBJ2-3 and V is TRBV5-1; D gene ambiguous. This CDR3 spans 14 amino acids. The germline V and J ends were trimmed by 4 bases and 0 bases, with 9 bases remaining between them. Germline assignment: CDR1 SGHRS and CDR2 YFSETQ. CDR3: CASSVFLSTDTQYF. The CDR3 coding sequence is TGCGCCAGCAGCGTCTTTTTGAGCACAGATACGCAGTATTTT.

The table lists this clone with a count of one. The chain has TRBV7-6 and TRBJ2-1; 9 bases are shared with TRBD1. The CDR3 totals 17 residues. CDR1 is SGHVS, CDR2 FNYEAQ, per germline. V lost 4 bases, J lost 2 bases, and 9 bases stayed unmatched. The CDR3 here is CASSSGQGNRAYNEQFF. The CDR3 DNA sequence: TGTGCCAGCAGCTCCGGACAGGGGAATCGGGCCTACAATGAGCAGTTCTTC. The full variable domain, with the rest looked up from reference TRBV7-6 and TRBJ2-1, is GAGVSQSPRYKVTKRGQDVALRCDPISGHVSLYWYRQALGQGPEFLTYFNYEAQQDKSGLPNDRFSAERPEGSISTLTIQRTEQRDSAMYRCASSSGQGNRAYNEQFFGPGTRLTVL.

The chain uses TRBV2 and TRBJ2-1; 8 nucleotides line up with TRBD2. The ends lost 8 bases at V and 6 bases at J; junction bases unmatched: 12. CDR3 length: 15 amino acids. CDR1 and CDR2 from the germline V gene are SNHLY and FYNNEI. The CDR3 here is CASLYREGPVNEQFF. The DNA for the CDR3 is TGTGCCAGCCTCTACCGGGAGGGCCCGGTCAATGAGCAGTTCTTC.

The rearrangement uses TRBV7-3 and TRBJ2-7; D gene unclear. Germline CDR1 is SGHTA and CDR2 is FQGTGA. The V gene lost 1 base and the J gene lost 1 base, with 5 bases spanning the gap. The CDR3 has 13 residues. CDR3: CASSLIQSYEQYF. Written as DNA, the CDR3 is TGTGCCAGCAGCTTAATCCAGTCCTACGAGCAGTACTTC.

In its sample, this clone was seen once. The chain uses TRBV13 and TRBJ2-7; no clear D gene. Trimming pared 1 base from V and 3 bases from J, leaving 13 bases between. The CDR3 totals 15 residues. From germline, CDR1 is PRHDT and CDR2 FYEKMQ (reference sequence). In DNA form, the CDR3 reads TGTGCCAGCAGCTTAGCATGGCCCCGAAGCTACGAGCAGTACTTC. Protein sequence: CASSLAWPRSYEQYF. The full variable domain, with the rest looked up from reference TRBV13 and TRBJ2-7, is AAGVIQSPRHLIKEKRETATLKCYPIPRHDTVYWYQQGPGQDPQFLISFYEKMQSDKGSIPDRFSAQQFSDYHSELNMSSLELGDSALYFCASSLAWPRSYEQYFGPGTRLTVT.

This clone was counted a few times. This chain uses TRBV4-1 with TRBJ1-1; a weak D match, TRBD1 (6 bases). CDR3 length equals 14 residues. The germline gives CDR1 MGHRA, CDR2 YSYEKL. Between the trimmed V and J ends, which lost 6 bases and 4 bases, there was a span of 15 bases. CDR3 DNA sequence: TGCGCCAGCAGTCGAACAGGGTGGGGCACTGAAGCTTTCTTT. Encoded protein: CASSRTGWGTEAFF.

This chain connects TRBV7-2 to TRBJ2-7, with D perhaps TRBD2 (6 bases). CDR3 length equals 15 residues. V gave up 0 bases and J gave up 2 bases, with 11 bases separating them. The germline V gene encodes CDR1 SGHTA and CDR2 FQGNSA. The CDR3 coding sequence is TGTGCCAGCAGCTTAGCGCCCCAGCGGGCCTACGAGCAGTACTTC. Translated: CASSLAPQRAYEQYF. The variable domain in full, with the rest retrieved from reference TRBV7-2 and TRBJ2-7, is GAGVSQSPSNKVTEKGKDVELRCDPISGHTALYWYRQSLGQGLEFLIYFQGNSAPDKSGLPSDRFSAERTGGSVSTLTIQRTQQEDSAVYLCASSLAPQRAYEQYFGPGTRLTVT.

The chain links TRBV9 to TRBJ2-2, with 7 bases fitting TRBD1. Germline loops: CDR1 SGDLS, CDR2 YYNGEE. The CDR3 has 15 amino acids. V trimming: 0 bases; J trimming: 4 bases; junction bases outside the gene matches: 3. CDR3 nucleotide sequence: TGTGCCAGCAGCGTAGAACAGGGGAGCACCGGGGAGCTGTTTTTT. Protein: CASSVEQGSTGELFF.

The chain joins TRBV7-2 to TRBJ1-2; 8 nucleotides line up with TRBD1. The V and J ends lost 6 bases and 0 bases, in that order; junction bases with no gene match: 3. CDR3 size: 14 residues. Germline V gene data show CDR1 as SGHTA and CDR2 as FQGNSA. The CDR3 loop reads CASRQTGANYGYTF. The CDR3 bases are TGTGCCAGCAGACAGACAGGGGCTAACTATGGCTACACCTTC.

The chain employs TRBV27 and TRBJ2-7; 7 bases are shared with TRBD2. The CDR3 runs 16 residues. Trimming at V came to 3 bases and at J to 2 bases, leaving 10 bases not matched to a gene. The germline V gene encodes CDR1 MNHEY and CDR2 SMNVEV (reference sequence). The CDR3: CASSFGSRGGAYEQYF. The DNA for the CDR3 is TGTGCCAGCAGTTTCGGTTCTCGGGGAGGGGCCTACGAGCAGTACTTC.

V usage is TRBV4-1 and J usage is TRBJ2-5; the match to TRBD2 covers 15 bases. Per germline, CDR1 MGHRA and CDR2 YSYEKL. The V gene end was trimmed by 0 bases and the J gene end by 4 bases; junction bases not matched to a gene: 3. This CDR3 region has 17 residues. The CDR3 loop reads CASSQDGGLAGGETQYF. CDR3 nucleotides: TGCGCCAGCAGCCAAGATGGGGGACTAGCGGGAGGAGAGACCCAGTACTTC.

V usage is TRBV10-1 and J usage is TRBJ2-4; D perhaps matches TRBD1 (7 bases). The CDR3 sequence is 15 residues long. V dropped 2 bases and J dropped 6 bases, with 14 bases sitting between them. CDR1 WNHNN and CDR2 SYGVQD come from the germline V gene (reference sequence). The chain's CDR3 is CASSEGGTAGNIQYF. CDR3 DNA: TGCGCCAGCAGTGAGGGGGGGACAGCCGGAAACATTCAGTACTTC.

The chain couples TRBV12-1 to TRBJ2-1; TRBD2, as called in the table, went unchecked against the DNA. TRBV12-1 is assigned pseudogene status. The CDR3 runs to 12 residues. CDR3 DNA: TGTGCCAGCAGCTCAAGAGCGAGTCGACAGTTCTTC. Protein sequence: CASSSRASRQFF.

J is TRBJ2-5 and V is TRBV19; TRBD1 is a possible D gene (7 bases). This CDR3 has 14 residues. Germline values: CDR1 LNHDA, CDR2 SQIVND (reference sequence). The germline V and J ends were trimmed by 8 bases and 5 bases, with 18 bases remaining between them. The CDR3: CASGFGGGEETQYF. CDR3 coding DNA: TGTGCCAGTGGTTTCGGAGGGGGCGAGGAGACCCAGTACTTC.

The table lists this clone with a few counts. The DNA of the CDR3 is TGTGCCAGCAGGGACAGGGCAATAAGGGGCTACACCTTC. Protein: CASRDRAIRGYTF. The chain carries TRBV6-6 and TRBJ1-2, with 8 bases fitting TRBD1. The CDR3 extends over 13 amino acids. Germline-derived CDR1 and CDR2 are MNHNY and SVGAGI (reference sequence). V lost 6 bases and J lost 8; bases outside the gene matches: 8.

Comments on this clone: Other DNA sequences in this specimen translate into the identical CDR3. The chain links TRBV5-1 to TRBJ1-1, with a possible D match to TRBD1 (6 bases). CDR1 is SGHRS, CDR2 YFSETQ, per germline. There are 14 residues in the CDR3. V lost 3 bases and J 2 bases, leaving 11 bases between the germline ends. CDR3 residues: CASSSDSTNTEAFF. In nucleotides, the CDR3 is TGCGCCAGCAGCTCGGACAGCACCAACACTGAAGCTTTCTTT.

The sample holds one count of this clone. The V call is TRBV29-1, the J call TRBJ2-1; possibly TRBD2 for D (6 bases). Germline CDR1 reads SQVTM; CDR2 reads ANQGSEA. With 5 bases removed from V and 4 bases from J, the gap between germline ends came to 12 bases. CDR3 size: 13 residues. CDR3 in DNA: TGCAGCGTTAGGGAGGCCTCTTACAATGAGCAGTTCTTC. Translated, it gives CSVREASYNEQFF.

This clone was counted at least ten times. Other DNA sequences from this sample encode an identical CDR3 as well. V is TRBV5-1 and J is TRBJ1-1; 9 bases agree with TRBD1. After removal of 4 bases from V and 3 bases from J, the junction contained 4 bases not matched to a gene. This CDR3 region has 14 residues. Germline CDR1 is SGHRS and CDR2 is YFSETQ. Written as DNA, the CDR3 is TGCGCCAGCAGCAGGGACAGGGCGTACACTGAAGCTTTCTTT. Its protein is CASSRDRAYTEAFF.